One sample yielded the 15 T cell receptor beta chains listed below, sequenced in a study of cytomegalovirus exposure and HLA in healthy donors. TCRdb keeps only in-frame clones here, not all; method: immunoSEQ multiplex PCR. The sample has 98,000 or so clones; approximately 94% are singletons. The sequencing sample was made of PBMCs. All receptors come from a woman under 30 in good health and CMV-seronegative.

The gene calls are TRBV6-7 and TRBJ1-1; TRBD1 aligns across 7 bases. TRBV6-7 is annotated as an ORF whose role is uncertain. V shed 5 bases, J shed 6 bases, and the junction held 15 bases outside the gene matches. The CDR3 has 16 amino acids. The CDR3 is CASSPGRGITTAEAFF. The CDR3 DNA sequence: TGTGCCAGCAGTCCCGGCAGGGGGATAACAACCGCTGAAGCTTTCTTT.

The chain couples TRBV30 to TRBJ1-2; TRBD1 matches at 7 bases. Per germline, CDR1 GTSNPN and CDR2 SVGIG (reference sequence). The CDR3 is made up of 13 amino acids. The V segment lost 2 bases and the J segment 2 bases; nucleotides outside the gene matches: 2. DNA of the CDR3: TGTGCCTGGAGTCACAGGGGAAACTATGGCTACACCTTC. Translated: CAWSHRGNYGYTF.

The genes are TRBV9 and TRBJ1-6; maybe TRBD1 (6 bases). The CDR3 length is 14 residues. Germline loops: CDR1 SGDLS, CDR2 YYNGEE. The V end was cut by 1 base, the J end by 6 bases, with 8 bases between. This CDR3 reads CASSVTGFNSPLHF. In DNA form, the CDR3 reads TGTGCCAGCAGCGTAACAGGGTTTAATTCACCCCTCCACTTT.

The chain employs TRBV4-1 and TRBJ2-2; 8 nucleotides align to TRBD2. The CDR3 sequence is 17 residues long. Trimming removed 8 bases from V and 0 bases from J; junction bases left unmatched: 11. Germline V gene lookup returns CDR1 MGHRA and CDR2 YSYEKL. The CDR3 DNA sequence: TGCGCCAGCCAAGGATCAGCGGGGGTCACGAACACCGGGGAGCTGTTTTTT. It codes for CASQGSAGVTNTGELFF.

V is TRBV11-2 and J is TRBJ2-7, with TRBD1 as a possible D gene (6 bases). Germline CDR1 and CDR2: SGHAT and FQNNGV. V shed 7 bases and J shed 0 bases, with 13 bases lying between them. The length of the CDR3 is 14 residues. In DNA, the CDR3 is TGTGCCAGCACGCCAAGGGGGAGCTCCTACGAGCAGTACTTC. It encodes CASTPRGSSYEQYF.

The chain employs TRBV7-9 and TRBJ2-7, with a tentative D call TRBD1 (5 bases). Germline V gene sequence: CDR1 SEHNR, CDR2 FQNEAQ (reference sequence). V gave up 5 bases and J gave up 1 base, with 15 bases separating them. CDR3 length equals 15 residues. Written as DNA, the CDR3 is TGTGCCAGCAGCCGCATGGGGCAGGGTTCCTACGAGCAGTACTTC. Residues: CASSRMGQGSYEQYF. Looking up the rest from reference TRBV7-9 and TRBJ2-7 gives the full variable domain: DTGVSQNPRHKITKRGQNVTFRCDPISEHNRLYWYRQTLGQGPEFLTYFQNEAQLEKSRLLSDRFSAERPKGSFSTLEIQRTEQGDSAMYLCASSRMGQGSYEQYFGPGTRLTVT.

V is TRBV10-2 and J is TRBJ1-2, with TRBD1 matching 7 bases. Germline-derived CDR1 and CDR2 are WSHSY and SAAADI. The CDR3 has 15 residues. Trimming removed 4 bases from V and 2 bases from J; junction bases left unmatched: 7. CDR3 region: CASSGQGPENYGYTF. As DNA, the CDR3 is TGCGCCAGCAGTGGACAGGGCCCCGAGAACTATGGCTACACCTTC.

The chain combines TRBV11-2 with TRBJ2-3; the match to TRBD2 covers 11 bases. V trimming: 4 bases; J trimming: 2 bases; junction bases outside the gene matches: 11. The germline V gene has CDR1 SGHAT and CDR2 FQNNGV. The CDR3 loop spans 18 amino acids. The CDR3 region is CASSSRIAGGPVTDTQYF. Written as DNA, the CDR3 is TGTGCCAGCAGCTCAAGGATAGCGGGGGGGCCCGTCACAGATACGCAGTATTTT.

The rearrangement links TRBV11-2 to TRBJ2-3, with D possibly being TRBD2 (5 bases). Germline-derived CDR1 and CDR2 are SGHAT and FQNNGV. The CDR3 is made up of 12 amino acids. With 8 bases removed from V and 5 bases from J, the gap between germline ends came to 11 bases. In nucleotides, the CDR3 is TGTGCCAGCGCGGGTCCCCGAGATACGCAGTATTTT. It is translated as CASAGPRDTQYF.

The V call is TRBV6-6, the J call TRBJ2-3, with TRBD2 identical over 14 bases. The CDR3 length is 16 residues. Per germline, CDR1 MNHNY and CDR2 SVGAGI (reference sequence). The J segment lost 2 bases and the V segment lost 6 bases, leaving 4 bases of the junction unmatched. This CDR3 is CASRRTSGGPTDTQYF. The CDR3 nucleotides are TGTGCCAGCAGACGGACTAGCGGGGGGCCCACAGATACGCAGTATTTT.

The rearrangement links TRBV11-2 to TRBJ1-6, with D maybe TRBD1 (6 bases). Per the germline V gene, CDR1 is SGHAT and CDR2 is FQNNGV. The CDR3 covers 17 residues. The germline V and J ends were trimmed by 5 bases and 14 bases, with 28 bases remaining between them. The CDR3 DNA is TGTGCCAGCAGCGAAAGGCAGGGGTCAAGCAGAAGTCTCACCCTCCACTTT. Its protein product is CASSERQGSSRSLTLHF. Full variable domain (remainder filled in from reference TRBV11-2 and TRBJ1-6): EAGVAQSPRYKIIEKRQSVAFWCNPISGHATLYWYQQILGQGPKLLIQFQNNGVVDDSQLPKDRFSAERLKGVDSTLKIQPAKLEDSAVYLCASSERQGSSRSLTLHFGNGTRLTVT.

The V and J genes are TRBV27 and TRBJ2-1; possibly TRBD1 for D (5 bases). The CDR3 has 17 residues. The V end lost 4 bases, the J end lost 2 bases, and 18 bases lay between the germline ends. The V gene's germline CDR1 is MNHEY and CDR2 SMNVEV (reference sequence). In DNA, the CDR3 is TGTGCCAGCAGTTCGCCCCTTGGAAGGGGTACCTACAATGAGCAGTTCTTC. Translation gives CASSSPLGRGTYNEQFF.

J is TRBJ1-5 and V is TRBV19; TRBD1 matches at 10 bases. Trimming cost V 5 bases and J 7 bases; bases outside gene matches: 5. The CDR3 covers 14 residues. Germline V lookup: CDR1 LNHDA, CDR2 SQIVND (reference sequence). The CDR3 spells CASSSTGGVQPQHF. The DNA for the CDR3 is TGTGCCAGTAGTTCGACAGGGGGCGTCCAGCCCCAGCATTTT.

The rearrangement links TRBV9 to TRBJ2-1; 12 bases map to TRBD2. The CDR3 has 15 residues. Germline V gene sequence: CDR1 SGDLS, CDR2 YYNGEE. V dropped 1 base and J dropped 4; count of bases not matched to a gene: 0. CDR3 region: CASSVTSGGYNEQFF. The DNA of the CDR3 is TGTGCCAGCAGCGTAACTAGCGGGGGGTACAATGAGCAGTTCTTC.

A single count supports this clone. CDR3 sequence reads: CASSKTGVRGYTF. CDR3 nucleotide sequence: TGTGCCAGCAGTAAAACAGGGGTGCGAGGCTACACCTTC. The chain employs TRBV27 and TRBJ1-2; TRBD1 matches 7 bases. The CDR3 is 13 residues long. Germline values: CDR1 MNHEY, CDR2 SMNVEV (reference sequence). V trimming: 5 bases; J trimming: 8 bases; junction bases outside the gene matches: 8.